The clone carrying this T cell receptor (beta chain) appeared a few times. Its cognate antigen is unknown. The CDR3 is made up of 15 amino acids. Germline-derived CDR1 and CDR2 are SGDLS and YYNGEE. V was clipped by 5 bases and J by 5 bases; unmatched bases: 12. One entry per CDR3 protein, called by TCRdb with MiXCR from the reads. The sample consists of 70,000 or so distinct CDR3 sequences, around 28% of them appearing once. The data originate from a study of T cell repertoires in cytomegalovirus infection. Study in general: As its CMV epitopes, the study selected recently identified HLA-C-restricted and well-studied HLA-B-restricted targets. Public signatures in TCR beta pointed to CMV infection and matching HLA type. Study observations and caveats: The ex vivo response was dominated by HLA-C-restricted CMV-specific TCR beta clonotypes. Accumulated public TCR beta family frequency recognized individuals carrying CMV together with the relevant HLA.

The input for sequencing was CD8+ T cells from cultured PBMCs, taken from culture after CMV antigen stimulation. This clonotype originated in a human donor in good health (CMV status not recorded). Some clones in this sample may be carry-over from other donors' samples. The chain is built from TRBV9 and TRBJ2-5; 7 nucleotides match TRBD1. The DNA for the CDR3 is TGTGCCAGCAGTCCTCCCGAGACAGGGATGGAGACCCAGTACTTC. Translated, it gives CASSPPETGMETQYF.